These T cell receptor beta chains were read from a single sample in a study of T-cell memory formation after mild COVID-19. Each CDR3 protein gets one entry after TCRdb re-called the 5' RACE reads with MiXCR. The top ten clones hold about 20% of a sample with about 340,000 distinct CDR3 sequences, approximately 15% of them seen once. The material sequenced was PBMCs or a T cell subset sorted from them (not recorded which). The receptors come from a man aged 18 to 29 who had mild COVID-19 (a few samples of this study predate the infection). Cell type and time point are not known. The CDR3 runs from the conserved cysteine through the conserved F or W. Fields, in order: D gene, V gene, J gene, clone size, CDR3 protein, CDR3 DNA. The D gene is left open where the match is weak. For some rows the clone size is stated as once, few or many, or as a class when expanded; others skip it.

NA	TRBV6-5	TRBJ1-5	NA	CASTRTWGQPQHF	TGTGCCAGCACCAGAACTTGGGGTCAGCCCCAGCATTTT
TRBD2	TRBV7-9	TRBJ2-3	many	CASSLPRASGDTDTQYF	TGTGCCAGCAGCTTACCCCGGGCTAGCGGGGACACAGATACGCAGTATTTT
NA	TRBV6-5	TRBJ1-6	few	CASSYVAGENSPLHF	TGTGCCAGCAGTTACGTGGCAGGCGAGAATTCACCCCTCCACTTT
NA	TRBV29-1	TRBJ2-1	NA	CSVEWAYNEQFF	TGCAGCGTTGAATGGGCGTACAATGAGCAGTTCTTC
TRBD1	TRBV6-5	TRBJ1-5	few	CASTRGGFSNQPQHF	TGTGCCAGCACCAGGGGGGGTTTTAGCAATCAGCCCCAGCATTTT
TRBD1	TRBV5-6	TRBJ2-5	many	CASSSPLRDRQETQYF	TGTGCCAGCAGCTCACCTCTCCGGGACAGACAAGAGACCCAGTACTTC
NA	TRBV6-2/TRBV6-3	TRBJ1-5	NA	CASSYGPGSLNQPQHF	TGTGCCAGCAGTTACGGGCCGGGCAGTTTAAATCAGCCCCAGCATTTT
NA	TRBV27	TRBJ2-2	NA	CASRGWSIREGTGELFF	TGTGCCAGCCGAGGTTGGAGTATCCGCGAGGGCACCGGGGAGCTGTTTTTT
NA	TRBV5-1	TRBJ1-5	few	CASSLDGNGNQPQHF	TGCGCCAGCAGCTTGGATGGTAACGGCAATCAGCCCCAGCATTTT
TRBD1	TRBV7-6	TRBJ1-1	few	CASSQGQGKNTEAFF	TGTGCCAGCAGCCAGGGACAGGGGAAGAACACTGAAGCTTTCTTT
TRBD2	TRBV2	TRBJ2-5	NA	CASLRSGGPQETQYF	TGTGCCAGCCTACGTAGCGGGGGGCCCCAAGAGACCCAGTACTTC
NA	TRBV7-2	TRBJ2-7	few	CAVSDRGPYEQYF	TGTGCCGTCAGCGACCGAGGACCCTACGAGCAGTACTTC
TRBD1	TRBV7-7	TRBJ1-4	few	CASSTTGAGEKLFF	TGTGCCAGCAGCACGACAGGGGCAGGGGAAAAACTGTTTTTT
NA	TRBV29-1	TRBJ2-3	once	CSGRPGRDTQYF	TGCAGCGGCCGCCCTGGGCGAGATACGCAGTATTTT
NA	TRBV6-1	TRBJ1-2	NA	CASSEGSEFYGYTF	TGTGCCAGCAGTGAAGGGTCAGAGTTCTATGGCTACACCTTC
NA	TRBV12-3/TRBV12-4	TRBJ2-1	few	CASRDWAGASYNEQFF	TGTGCCAGCAGGGACTGGGCGGGGGCCTCCTACAATGAGCAGTTCTTC
TRBD2	TRBV7-2	TRBJ2-5	NA	CASSLAGTSIETQYF	TGTGCCAGCAGCCTAGCCGGGACTAGCATCGAGACCCAGTACTTC
NA	TRBV30	TRBJ1-1	NA	CAWNRAPIEAFF	TGTGCCTGGAATCGGGCCCCGATAGAGGCTTTCTTT
NA	TRBV3-1	TRBJ2-3	NA	CASSQGAPRTDTQYF	TGTGCCAGCAGCCAAGGGGCGCCTAGGACAGATACGCAGTATTTT
TRBD2	TRBV2	TRBJ2-5	few	CAGNSGGSETQYF	TGTGCCGGGAATAGCGGGGGGTCGGAGACCCAGTACTTC
NA	TRBV5-4	TRBJ2-3	NA	CASSFNGGHTDTQYF	TGTGCCAGCAGCTTTAACGGGGGCCACACAGATACGCAGTATTTT
TRBD1	TRBV15	TRBJ1-1	NA	CATSHGQGKTEAFF	TGTGCCACCAGCCACGGACAGGGGAAGACTGAAGCTTTCTTT
NA	TRBV6-6	TRBJ1-2	few	CASSYFPRGAGKGYTF	TGTGCCAGCAGTTACTTCCCGAGAGGGGCGGGCAAGGGCTACACCTTC
NA	TRBV7-9	TRBJ1-4	NA	CASSPGTLATNEKLFF	TGTGCCAGCAGCCCCGGGACTCTTGCAACTAATGAAAAACTGTTTTTT
NA	TRBV7-3	TRBJ2-3	few	CASSQETDPADTQYF	TGTGCCAGCAGCCAAGAAACAGACCCGGCGGATACGCAGTATTTT
TRBD2	TRBV6-1	TRBJ2-1	NA	CASSDFQRGAYNEQFF	TGTGCCAGCAGTGACTTTCAGCGGGGGGCATACAATGAGCAGTTCTTC
NA	TRBV4-1	TRBJ1-2	NA	CASSQVGRGYYGYTF	TGCGCCAGCAGCCAAGTGGGCCGGGGCTACTATGGCTACACCTTC
NA	TRBV5-1	TRBJ1-4	few	CASSFGPGATNEKLFF	TGCGCCAGCAGCTTCGGCCCAGGGGCAACTAATGAAAAACTGTTTTTT
NA	TRBV6-5	TRBJ2-2	few	CASSYLGGAFGELFF	TGTGCCAGCAGTTATTTAGGGGGAGCTTTCGGGGAGCTGTTTTTT
NA	TRBV7-2	TRBJ2-2	few	CASSSDPPTGELFF	TGTGCCAGCAGCTCAGACCCGCCGACCGGGGAGCTGTTTTTT
NA	TRBV20-1	TRBJ2-7	NA	CSARVEQSSYEQYF	TGCAGTGCTAGAGTGGAGCAGAGCTCCTACGAGCAGTACTTC
TRBD2	TRBV7-9	TRBJ2-3	few	CASSWTSGGGADTQYF	TGTGCCAGCAGCTGGACTAGCGGGGGGGGAGCAGATACGCAGTATTTT